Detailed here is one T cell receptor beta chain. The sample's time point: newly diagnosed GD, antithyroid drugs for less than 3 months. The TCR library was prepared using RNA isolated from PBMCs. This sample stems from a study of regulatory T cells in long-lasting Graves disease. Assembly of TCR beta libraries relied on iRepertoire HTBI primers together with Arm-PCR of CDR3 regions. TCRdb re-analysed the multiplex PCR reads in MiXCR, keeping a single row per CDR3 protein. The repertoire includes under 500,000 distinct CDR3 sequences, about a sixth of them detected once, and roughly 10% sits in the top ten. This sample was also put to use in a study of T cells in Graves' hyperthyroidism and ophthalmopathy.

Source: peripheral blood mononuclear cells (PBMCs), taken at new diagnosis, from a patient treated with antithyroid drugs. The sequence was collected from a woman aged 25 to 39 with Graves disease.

CDR3 sequence: CSASKPSGSGELFF. The CDR3 bases are TGCAGTGCTAGTAAGCCTAGCGGGTCCGGGGAGCTGTTTTTT. The chain couples TRBV20-1 to TRBJ2-2; 8 bases map to TRBD2. V lost 3 bases to trimming and J lost 6 bases; unmatched junction nucleotides: 6. The CDR3 sequence is 14 residues long. Germline assignment: CDR1 DFQATT and CDR2 SNEGSKA (reference sequence).